A selection of T cell receptor beta chains follows, all from one sample in a study of T cells in Graves' hyperthyroidism and ophthalmopathy. MiXCR, applied by TCRdb to the multiplex PCR reads, yields one record per CDR3 protein. This sample carries nearly 750,000 distinct CDR3 sequences, approximately 36% of them seen once, and the ten largest clones take 31%. Sequencing was done on a sample of blood. The receptors were gathered from a middle-aged woman with Graves' hyperthyroidism. Both conserved end residues are part of each CDR3. A D gene is named only where the DNA matches it firmly. Some rows have no size entry. The others give once, few or many, or a class for an expanded clone.

clone_size j_call v_call cdr3_length d_call cdr3_nt cdr3_aa
NA TRBJ1-5 TRBV28 16 TRBD1 TGTGCCAGCAGTTTGGAAAAAGGACAGGGAAATCAGCCCCAGCATTTT CASSLEKGQGNQPQHF
NA TRBJ2-7 TRBV5-1 13 TRBD2 TGCGCCAGCAGCCCGGTGGGGGGGTACGAGCAGTACTTC CASSPVGGYEQYF
few TRBJ2-7 TRBV20-1 15 NA TGCAGTGCTAGCCTCCAGAAAACCGCCGGATACGAGCAGTACTTC CSASLQKTAGYEQYF
NA TRBJ2-5 TRBV7-9 16 TRBD1 TGTGCCAGCAGCAAAAGCGGAGCAGGGGGCGCGGAGACCCAGTACTTC CASSKSGAGGAETQYF
few TRBJ1-6 TRBV28 15 TRBD1 TGTGCCAGCAGTTTATGGGGACAGCTAAATTCACCCCTCCACTTT CASSLWGQLNSPLHF
many TRBJ2-6 TRBV27 13 NA TGTGCCAGCAGACCCGCAGGGGCCAACGTCCTGACTTTC CASRPAGANVLTF
few TRBJ2-7 TRBV20-1 12 NA TGCAGTGCTAGAGAGAGGGGAAACGAGCAGTACTTC CSARERGNEQYF
NA TRBJ2-6 TRBV11-2 18 TRBD1 TGTGCCAGCAGCTTATCGGGACAGGGATTCTCTGGGGCCAACGTCCTGACTTTC CASSLSGQGFSGANVLTF
NA TRBJ1-5 TRBV27 15 NA TGTGCCAGCAGTTTAAGGGGACCGTTGCATCAGCCCCAGCATTTT CASSLRGPLHQPQHF
NA TRBJ1-1 TRBV19 15 NA TGTGCCAGTAGTCCGGGACTAGCGGGGGTCCTTGAAGCTTTCTTT CASSPGLAGVLEAFF
many TRBJ2-5 TRBV12-3/TRBV12-4 13 NA TGCGCCAGCAGCCGGGGACCGCAAGAGACCCAGTACTTC CASSRGPQETQYF
NA TRBJ1-6 TRBV10-3 15 TRBD1 TGTGCCAGCAGTCGGACAGGGGCCGGGGATTCACCCCTCCACTTT CASSRTGAGDSPLHF
few TRBJ1-4 TRBV20-1 15 NA TGCAGTGCTCCCCAAACCCGCAGCTTTAATGAAAAACTGTTTTTT CSAPQTRSFNEKLFF
NA TRBJ2-2 TRBV14 16 NA TGTGCCAGCAGCCGCTTGAACCCCTCCAGCACCGGGGAGCTGTTTTTT CASSRLNPSSTGELFF
few TRBJ2-7 TRBV6-6 15 TRBD1 TGTGCCAGCAGTCCCCTTGGGCAGGGGGTCCACGAGCAGTACTTC CASSPLGQGVHEQYF
NA TRBJ1-2 TRBV7-2 15 NA TGTGCCAGCAGCTTAGCCCTGGGGGGTTTAGATGGCTACACCTTC CASSLALGGLDGYTF
few TRBJ2-7 TRBV5-1 16 TRBD2 TGCGCCAGCAGCCTCGAAGGGACTAGCGGGGCCTACGAGCAGTACTTC CASSLEGTSGAYEQYF
few TRBJ1-1 TRBV6-5 14 TRBD1 TGTGCCAGCACAACGGACAGGGGAAATACTGAAGCTTTCTTT CASTTDRGNTEAFF
NA TRBJ2-5 TRBV5-1 17 NA TGCGCCAGCAGCTTGACGATAAAAAACCAGTGGGGAGAGACCCAGTACTTC CASSLTIKNQWGETQYF
few TRBJ1-3 TRBV5-1 16 NA TGCGCCAGCAGCTTGGCTGCCAACCCCTCTGGAAACACCATATATTTT CASSLAANPSGNTIYF
many TRBJ1-1 TRBV10-3 14 TRBD1 TGTGCCATCAATCCGGGACAGGGGAACACTGAAGCTTTCTTT CAINPGQGNTEAFF
many TRBJ2-7 TRBV4-1 14 NA TGCGCCAGCAGCCAAGGACTAGGGCCCTACGAGCAGTACTTC CASSQGLGPYEQYF
many TRBJ2-7 TRBV20-1 12 NA TGCAGTGCTAGTGCAGCCTCCTACGAGCAGTACTTC CSASAASYEQYF
NA TRBJ1-1 TRBV6-2/TRBV6-3 12 NA TGTGCCAGCACCCACGGGGGAACTGAAGCTTTCTTT CASTHGGTEAFF
few TRBJ1-1 TRBV19 13 NA TGTGCCAGTAGGGAGCAGCCGAACACTGAAGCTTTCTTT CASREQPNTEAFF
NA TRBJ1-1 TRBV12-3/TRBV12-4 14 NA TGTGCCAGCAGTTTTACAGACAGTCTAACTGAAGCTTTCTTT CASSFTDSLTEAFF
many TRBJ1-3 TRBV6-2/TRBV6-3 15 NA TGTGCCAGCAGGTTCGCGTCAGTCTCTGGAAACACCATATATTTT CASRFASVSGNTIYF
NA TRBJ2-5 TRBV5-4 14 NA TGTGCCAGCAGCTTTCGATCGGTTCAAGAGACCCAGTACTTC CASSFRSVQETQYF
NA TRBJ2-6 TRBV10-3 14 TRBD1 TGTGCCATCAGGAGGGGACAGGGGACCAACGTCCTGACTTTC CAIRRGQGTNVLTF
many TRBJ1-3 TRBV10-3 13 NA TGTGCCATCAAAACCGACTCTGGAAACACCATATATTTT CAIKTDSGNTIYF
NA TRBJ1-1 TRBV29-1 12 NA TGCAGCGTAGACCCGGTGAACACTGAAGCTTTCTTT CSVDPVNTEAFF
few TRBJ2-7 TRBV6-5 18 TRBD2 TGTGCCAGCAGTTACCCGACTAGCGGGGGAGCCGGCTCCTACGAGCAGTACTTC CASSYPTSGGAGSYEQYF
NA TRBJ1-4 TRBV12-3/TRBV12-4 15 NA TGTGCCAGCAGTATACAGCTTCCTCAGAATGAAAAACTGTTTTTT CASSIQLPQNEKLFF
many TRBJ2-7 TRBV2 15 NA TGTGCCAGCAGTGATCAGTTTAATGAGCCCTACGAGCAGTACTTC CASSDQFNEPYEQYF
many TRBJ1-3 TRBV7-6 13 NA TGTGCCAGCAGCCCCCGCTCTGGAAACACCATATATTTT CASSPRSGNTIYF
few TRBJ1-2 TRBV27 13 NA TGTGCCAGCAGTTTACTGGCAGACTATGGCTACACCTTC CASSLLADYGYTF
many TRBJ2-7 TRBV24-1 13 NA TGTGCCACCAGTGATTTAACGGCTAGCAAGCAGTACTTC CATSDLTASKQYF
few TRBJ2-5 TRBV13 14 NA TGTGCCAGCAGCTTAGAGTGGGGCGGGGAGACCCAGTACTTC CASSLEWGGETQYF
NA TRBJ1-1 TRBV6-2/TRBV6-3 15 NA TGTGCCACCTGCCCCTCAAAACGAGAGAACACTGAAGCTTTCTTT CATCPSKRENTEAFF
NA TRBJ1-5 TRBV12-3/TRBV12-4 15 TRBD1 TGTGCCAGCAGTTTGGGGGACAGGGATTTTCAGCCCCAGCATTTT CASSLGDRDFQPQHF
NA TRBJ2-7 TRBV10-3 13 NA TGTGCCATCAGTGGTAGGAATGTGAATGAGCAGTACTTC CAISGRNVNEQYF
NA TRBJ1-5 TRBV20-1 17 NA TGCAGTGCTGCACCGGGAGGCAGAACCTATAGCAATCAGCCCCAGCATTTT CSAAPGGRTYSNQPQHF
few TRBJ2-6 TRBV15 17 TRBD1 TGTGCCACCAAATTCGGACAGGGGCTTTCTGGGGCCAACGTCCTGACTTTC CATKFGQGLSGANVLTF
many TRBJ2-5 TRBV13 15 TRBD2 TGTGCCAGCAGGAGGGGACTAGTTGGTTTGGAGACCCAGTACTTC CASRRGLVGLETQYF
NA TRBJ2-7 TRBV5-1 12 NA TGCGCCAGCAGCGTTTCGGCCTACGAGCAGTACTTC CASSVSAYEQYF
NA TRBJ2-5 TRBV20-1 15 TRBD2 TGCAGTGCTAGAGGCCTAGCGGGAACGAATGAGACCCAGTACTTC CSARGLAGTNETQYF
once TRBJ2-7 TRBV7-2 14 NA TGTGCCAGCAGCCTCGGGACTGTCCTCAGAGAGCAGTACTTC CASSLGTVLREQYF
many TRBJ2-7 TRBV7-9 14 TRBD1 TGTGCCAGCAGCCCCAGGGGGTCCACCTACGAGCAGTACTTC CASSPRGSTYEQYF